Following are 5 T cell receptor beta chains from one sample sequenced in a study of graft-versus-host responses after intestinal transplantation. Produced via immunoSEQ multiplex PCR; TCRdb's table is partial and in-frame only. The sample lists under 30,000 clones, 90% occurring once. This material consisted of PBMCs, taken around 40 days after intestinal transplant. The receptors stem from a human patient who received an intestinal transplant, so some T cells may come from the graft donor.

V usage is TRBV2 and J usage is TRBJ1-1, with a possible D match to TRBD1 (6 bases). Germline values: CDR1 SNHLY, CDR2 FYNNEI. The V gene lost 7 bases and the J gene lost 7 bases, with 16 bases spanning the gap. The CDR3 runs 13 residues. The CDR3, as DNA: TGTGCCAGCACCCAAGGGGGGTTGGGTGAAGCTTTCTTT. Its translation: CASTQGGLGEAFF.

In regard to this clone: A junction end diverges from the germline sequence, so it may reflect a read error. J is TRBJ1-2 and V is TRBV7-8; D is ambiguous. CDR3 size: 12 residues. The germline V gene has CDR1 SGHVS and CDR2 FQNEAQ. The CDR3 here is CASSLGSPKISF. In nucleotides, the CDR3 is TGTGCCAGCAGCTTAGGGTCCCCTAAGATCTCCTTC.

The CDR3 DNA follows: TGTGCCAGCAGTGCCTCGGTCGTCTCAACGCCAAGCTCCTACAATGAGCAGTTCTTC. As protein: CASSASVVSTPSSYNEQFF. The chain joins TRBV28 to TRBJ2-1; D gene ambiguous. Germline values: CDR1 MDHEN, CDR2 SYDVKM. The CDR3 is made up of 19 amino acids. V was shortened by 5 bases and J by 0 bases, with 23 bases between the two germline ends.

The genes are TRBV27 and TRBJ2-1, with D tentatively TRBD2 (5 bases). Germline V lookup: CDR1 MNHEY, CDR2 SMNVEV (reference sequence). The V end lost 3 bases, the J end lost 0 bases, and 12 bases lay between the germline ends. This CDR3 is built from 16 residues. CDR3: CASSLWAGFSYNEQFF. For the CDR3, the DNA is TGTGCCAGCAGTTTGTGGGCGGGCTTCTCCTACAATGAGCAGTTCTTC.

This chain connects TRBV4-1 to TRBJ2-5; possibly TRBD1 for D (5 bases). Trimming took 4 bases from V and 5 from J, leaving 17 bases between them. The germline CDR1 and CDR2 sequences are MGHRA and YSYEKL. The CDR3 consists of 15 residues. CDR3 DNA: TGCGCCAGCAGCCTTGGTAGGGGTTGGTGGGAGACCCAGTACTTC. Translation: CASSLGRGWWETQYF.